Here is one T cell receptor (beta chain) with its context. The sample comes from a study of blood T cell repertoires in COVID-19. Study as a whole: Some COVID-19 samples were acute and others convalescent; all came from the United States, Italy and Spain.

The assay was immunoSEQ multiplex PCR, and TCRdb's table has in-frame clones only and misses some. The top ten hold about 4% of the sample, which has roughly 250,000 clones, around four fifths seen once. This CDR3 contains 15 residues. CDR1 and CDR2 (germline): SGHNT, YYREEE (reference sequence). Germline trimming cut 4 bases from V and 6 bases from J; bases unmatched to any gene: 5. The gene calls are TRBV5-4 and TRBJ2-2; TRBD1 aligns across 11 bases. This receptor was taken from a middle-aged woman with active or convalescent COVID-19. Specimen: peripheral blood. The CDR3 here is CASSNGQGAAGELFF. The CDR3 DNA sequence: TGTGCCAGCAGCAATGGACAGGGGGCTGCCGGGGAGCTGTTTTTT.